This TCR beta chain was sequenced for a study of siplizumab effects on memory and regulatory T cells. Profiling relied on immunoSEQ multiplex PCR, and the TCRdb table lists in-frame clones only, not all of them. The sample shows 80,000 to 130,000 clones, more than 85% of them seen only once. The CDR3 consists of 13 residues. V lost 6 bases and J lost 5, with 11 bases in between. Germline values: CDR1 MDHEN, CDR2 SYDVKM. The V and J genes are TRBV28 and TRBJ1-5; D might be TRBD1 (6 bases). This receptor was taken from a human donor in good health. Some clones in this sample may be carry-over from other donors' samples. The sample was CD4+ T cells sorted from blood. The CDR3 region is CASRIQGYQPQHF. Written as DNA, the CDR3 is TGTGCCAGCAGGATACAGGGCTATCAGCCCCAGCATTTT.